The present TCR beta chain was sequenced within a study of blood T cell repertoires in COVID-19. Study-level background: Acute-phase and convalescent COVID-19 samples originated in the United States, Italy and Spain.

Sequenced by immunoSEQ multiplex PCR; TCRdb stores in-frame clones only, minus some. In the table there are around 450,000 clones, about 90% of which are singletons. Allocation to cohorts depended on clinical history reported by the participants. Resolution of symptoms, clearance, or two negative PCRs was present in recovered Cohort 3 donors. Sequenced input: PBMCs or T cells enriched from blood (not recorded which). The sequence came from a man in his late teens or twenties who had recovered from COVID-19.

The CDR3 sequence: CASSSTSTDTQYF. CDR3 DNA: TGTGCCAGCAGTTCGACTAGCACAGATACGCAGTATTTT. The rearrangement joins TRBV28 to TRBJ2-3, with D unclear. The germline V gene has CDR1 MDHEN and CDR2 SYDVKM. The germline V and J ends were trimmed by 4 bases and 0 bases, with 5 bases remaining between them. The CDR3 sequence is 13 residues long.